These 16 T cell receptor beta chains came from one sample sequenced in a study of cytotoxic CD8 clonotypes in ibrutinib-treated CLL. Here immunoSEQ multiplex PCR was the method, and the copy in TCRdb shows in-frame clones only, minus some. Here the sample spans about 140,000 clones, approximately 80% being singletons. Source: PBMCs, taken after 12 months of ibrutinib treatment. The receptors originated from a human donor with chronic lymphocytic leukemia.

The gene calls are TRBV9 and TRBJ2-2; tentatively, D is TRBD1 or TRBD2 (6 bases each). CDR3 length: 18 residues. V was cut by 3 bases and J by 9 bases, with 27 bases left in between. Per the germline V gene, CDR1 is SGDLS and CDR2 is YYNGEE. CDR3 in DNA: TGTGCCAGCAGCGAGGGGGGATTCGCCGTGGGACCTCCCAGGGAGCTGTTTTTT. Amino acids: CASSEGGFAVGPPRELFF.

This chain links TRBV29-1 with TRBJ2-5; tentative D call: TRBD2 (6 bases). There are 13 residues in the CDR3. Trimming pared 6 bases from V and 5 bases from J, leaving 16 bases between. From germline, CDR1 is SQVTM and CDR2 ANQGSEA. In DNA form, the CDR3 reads TGCAGCGTGTCCCCGGGGGTTGGCGAGACCCAGTACTTC. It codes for CSVSPGVGETQYF.

The CDR3, as DNA: TGTGCCAGCAGCGTAGGACTAGCCTACGAGCAGTACTTC. The encoded protein is CASSVGLAYEQYF. This chain connects TRBV9 to TRBJ2-7, with a possible D match to TRBD2 (6 bases). V was cut by 0 bases and J by 2 bases, with 6 bases left in between. The CDR3 covers 13 residues. The germline gives CDR1 SGDLS, CDR2 YYNGEE.

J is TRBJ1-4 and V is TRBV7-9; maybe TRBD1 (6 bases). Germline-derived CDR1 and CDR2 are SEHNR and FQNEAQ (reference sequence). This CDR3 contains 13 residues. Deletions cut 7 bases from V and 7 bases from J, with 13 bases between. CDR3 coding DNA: TGTGCCAGCACAAGAGGGGGGCTTGAAAAACTGTTTTTT. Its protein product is CASTRGGLEKLFF.

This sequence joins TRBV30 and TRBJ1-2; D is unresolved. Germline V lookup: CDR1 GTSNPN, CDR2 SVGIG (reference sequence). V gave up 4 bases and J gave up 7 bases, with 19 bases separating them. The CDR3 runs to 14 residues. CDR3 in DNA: TGTGCCTGGACCGCGAGTACCACAGAAGCTGGCTACACCTTC. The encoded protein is CAWTASTTEAGYTF.

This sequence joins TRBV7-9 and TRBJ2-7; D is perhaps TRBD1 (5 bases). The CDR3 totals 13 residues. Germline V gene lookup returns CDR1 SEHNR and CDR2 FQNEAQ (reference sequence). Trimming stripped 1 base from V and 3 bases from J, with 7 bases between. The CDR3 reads CASSLGQIYEQYF. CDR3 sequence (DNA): TGTGCCAGCAGCTTAGGACAGATCTACGAGCAGTACTTC. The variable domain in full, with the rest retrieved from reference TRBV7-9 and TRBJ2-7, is DTGVSQNPRHKITKRGQNVTFRCDPISEHNRLYWYRQTLGQGPEFLTYFQNEAQLEKSRLLSDRFSAERPKGSFSTLEIQRTEQGDSAMYLCASSLGQIYEQYFGPGTRLTVT.

CDR3 loop: CASSPRTPGAEAFF. CDR3 DNA: TGTGCCAGCTCACCACGGACTCCTGGCGCTGAAGCTTTCTTT. The chain carries TRBV18 and TRBJ1-1; D unclear. Deletions cut 1 base from V and 6 bases from J, with 12 bases between. This CDR3 spans 14 amino acids. Germline V lookup: CDR1 KGHSH, CDR2 LQKENI.

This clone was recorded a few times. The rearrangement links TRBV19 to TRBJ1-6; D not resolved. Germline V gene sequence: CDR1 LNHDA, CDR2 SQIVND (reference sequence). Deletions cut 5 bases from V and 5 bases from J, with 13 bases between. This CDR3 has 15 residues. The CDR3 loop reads CASSPGWGDNSPLHF. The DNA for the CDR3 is TGTGCCAGTAGTCCTGGCTGGGGTGATAATTCACCCCTCCACTTT.

DNA for the CDR3: TGCGCCAGCAGCTTGATAGGCCTAGCGGGGAGTGAGACCCAGTACTTC. This gives the protein CASSLIGLAGSETQYF. This chain joins TRBV5-1 and TRBJ2-5; TRBD2 aligns across 9 bases. The CDR3 extends over 16 amino acids. Germline trimming cut 1 base from V and 5 bases from J; bases unmatched to any gene: 9. Germline values: CDR1 SGHRS, CDR2 YFSETQ.

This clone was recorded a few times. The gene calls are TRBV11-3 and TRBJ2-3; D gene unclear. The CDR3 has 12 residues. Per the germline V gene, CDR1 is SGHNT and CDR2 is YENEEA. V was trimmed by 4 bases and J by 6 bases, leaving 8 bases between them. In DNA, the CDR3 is TGTGCCAGCAGCTCTCTATTTGATACGCAGTATTTT. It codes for CASSSLFDTQYF.

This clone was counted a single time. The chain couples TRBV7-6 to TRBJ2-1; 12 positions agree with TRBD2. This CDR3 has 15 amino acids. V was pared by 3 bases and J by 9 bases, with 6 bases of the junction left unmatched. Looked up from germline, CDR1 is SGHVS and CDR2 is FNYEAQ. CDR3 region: CASSLGTSGFSEQFF. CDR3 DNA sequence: TGTGCCAGCAGCTTGGGGACTAGCGGGTTTAGTGAGCAGTTCTTC.

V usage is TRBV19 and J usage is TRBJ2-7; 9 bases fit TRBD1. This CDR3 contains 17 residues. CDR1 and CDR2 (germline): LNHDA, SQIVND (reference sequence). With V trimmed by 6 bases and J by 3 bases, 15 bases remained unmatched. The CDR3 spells CASRTSGAGQGLYEQYF. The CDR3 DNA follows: TGTGCCAGTAGGACCTCGGGGGCGGGACAGGGTCTCTACGAGCAGTACTTC.

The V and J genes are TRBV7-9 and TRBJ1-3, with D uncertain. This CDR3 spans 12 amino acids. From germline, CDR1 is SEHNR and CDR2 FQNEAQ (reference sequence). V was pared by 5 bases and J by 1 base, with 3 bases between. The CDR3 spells CASSHSGNTIYF. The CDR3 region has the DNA TGTGCCAGCAGCCATTCTGGAAACACCATATATTTT.

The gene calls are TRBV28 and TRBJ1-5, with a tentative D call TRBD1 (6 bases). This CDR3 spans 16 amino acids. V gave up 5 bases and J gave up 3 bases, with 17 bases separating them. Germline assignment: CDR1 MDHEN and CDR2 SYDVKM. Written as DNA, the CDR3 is TGTGCCAGCAGTCCGCAACGAAACAGGGTCAATCAGCCCCAGCATTTT. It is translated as CASSPQRNRVNQPQHF.

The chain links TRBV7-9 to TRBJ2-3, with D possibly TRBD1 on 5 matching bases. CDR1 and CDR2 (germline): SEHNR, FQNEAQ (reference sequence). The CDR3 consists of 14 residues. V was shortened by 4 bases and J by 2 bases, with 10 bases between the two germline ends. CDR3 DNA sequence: TGTGCCAGCAGCTCCAGACAGTACACAGATACGCAGTATTTT. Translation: CASSSRQYTDTQYF.

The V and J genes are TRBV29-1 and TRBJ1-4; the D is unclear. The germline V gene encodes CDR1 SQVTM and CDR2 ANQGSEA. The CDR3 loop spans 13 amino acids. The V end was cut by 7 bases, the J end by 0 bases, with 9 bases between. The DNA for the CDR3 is TGCAGCGGGCGAGGTGCAACTAATGAAAAACTGTTTTTT. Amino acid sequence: CSGRGATNEKLFF.